These 22 T cell receptor beta chains were sequenced from one sample in a study of identical twins. TCRdb independently ran MiXCR on the 5' RACE reads; one entry per CDR3 protein. The sample contains 1.5 million to 2 million distinct CDR3 sequences, under 35% of which appear only once. Sequencing used cord blood. Receptors were obtained from a newborn girl in good health.

The table lists this clonotype with many counts. V is TRBV29-1 and J is TRBJ2-4, with a possible D match to TRBD1 (5 bases). The CDR3 covers 12 residues. In germline, CDR1 is SQVTM, CDR2 ANQGSEA. Trimming shortened V by 5 bases and J by 7 bases, and 12 bases separated the two germline ends. Written as DNA, the CDR3 is TGCAGCGTTAGCCCGACAGCGAACATTCAGTACTTC. Its translation is CSVSPTANIQYF.

Here the CDR3 reads CAISETYGYTF. CDR3 DNA sequence: TGTGCCATCAGTGAAACGTATGGCTACACCTTC. V is TRBV10-3 and J is TRBJ1-2; D call uncertain. CDR1 and CDR2 (germline): ENHRY, SYGVKD. The CDR3 runs 11 residues. V was trimmed by 3 bases and J by 5 bases, leaving 4 bases between them.

This sequence joins TRBV6-5 and TRBJ2-2; weak D call: TRBD1 (5 bases). This CDR3 spans 15 amino acids. Germline loops: CDR1 MNHEY, CDR2 SVGAGI. V lost 3 bases and J lost 6, with 14 bases in between. The CDR3 protein is CASSYMSGAAGELFF. CDR3 DNA: TGTGCCAGCAGTTATATGAGTGGGGCGGCCGGGGAGCTGTTTTTT.

This clonotype was counted a few times. The genes are TRBV3-1 and TRBJ2-2; 12 nucleotides match TRBD2. The CDR3 contains 16 residues. The V gene's germline CDR1 is LGHDT and CDR2 YNNKEL (reference sequence). Unmatched junction bases numbered 3, after V lost 1 base and J lost 6 bases. DNA of the CDR3: TGTGCCAGCAGCCAAGGGACTAGCGGGACGGCCGGGGAGCTGTTTTTT. Its protein is CASSQGTSGTAGELFF.

The J gene is TRBJ2-1, the V gene TRBV7-2; D gene uncertain. Trimming left V 6 bases short and J 7 bases short, with 10 bases between. Germline V gives CDR1 SGHTA, CDR2 FQGNSA. CDR3 length equals 12 residues. The DNA of the CDR3 is TGTGCCAGCAGGAGATATACTAATGAGCAGTTCTTC. Protein: CASRRYTNEQFF.

The chain combines TRBV20-1 with TRBJ1-1, with a weak D call TRBD1 (6 bases). Trimming stripped 7 bases from V and 1 base from J, with 7 bases between. The CDR3 covers 11 residues. Germline values: CDR1 DFQATT, CDR2 SNEGSKA (reference sequence). The DNA for the CDR3 is TGCAGTGAGACAGGGAACACTGAAGCTTTCTTT. This sequence encodes CSETGNTEAFF.

This clonotype showed up many times. V is TRBV12-3 or TRBV12-4 and J is TRBJ2-5; 12 nucleotides match TRBD2. The CDR3 has 15 amino acids. V gave up 4 bases and J gave up 11 bases; unmatched junction bases: 11. The CDR3 region is CASSSGLAGYNEQYF. DNA for the CDR3: TGTGCCAGCAGTTCGGGACTAGCGGGTTACAATGAGCAGTACTTC.

This clonotype came up a few times. The chain is built from TRBV29-1 and TRBJ2-1, with D maybe TRBD1 (6 bases). The DNA end is more similar to TRBJ2-7, so the J call may be wrong. CDR1 is SQVTM, CDR2 ANQGSEA, per germline. CDR3 length: 15 amino acids. The chain's CDR3 is CSVEDAGTPYNEQYF. In DNA form, the CDR3 reads TGCAGCGTTGAAGATGCCGGGACACCATACAATGAGCAGTACTTC.

The genes are TRBV29-1 and TRBJ2-4; 7 bases are a match to TRBD2. Judging by the DNA end, TRBJ2-7 fits better; the J call may be wrong. The V gene's germline CDR1 is SQVTM and CDR2 ANQGSEA. This CDR3 has 16 residues. CDR3 nucleotides: TGCAGCGTTGAAGGACGGGTGATGGAGGGAGGGCGCGAGCAGTACTTC. It yields the protein CSVEGRVMEGGREQYF.

Notes on this clonotype: Because it lacks the conserved phenylalanine or tryptophan at the end, this CDR3 is likely a read error. The chain couples TRBV19 to TRBJ2-3; TRBD2 aligns across 10 bases. CDR3 length equals 18 residues. The germline gives CDR1 LNHDA, CDR2 SQIVND (reference sequence). V lost 3 bases and J lost 3; bases outside the gene matches: 12. The CDR3 nucleotides are TGTGCCAGTAGTATTCGGGCTTTAGCGGGAGGAAGGACAGATACGCAGTATGTT. It is translated as CASSIRALAGGRTDTQYV.

This clonotype was seen a few times. The J gene is TRBJ2-1, the V gene TRBV6-2 or TRBV6-3; maybe TRBD2 (6 bases). Trimming removed 3 bases from V and 8 bases from J, with 17 bases in between. The CDR3 sequence is 15 residues long. In germline, CDR1 is MNHEY, CDR2 SVGEGT. CDR3 amino acids: CASSYTGTRADEQFF. CDR3 nucleotide sequence: TGTGCCAGCAGTTATACCGGGACTCGGGCGGATGAGCAGTTCTTC.

The rearrangement uses TRBV13 and TRBJ1-2; 8 nucleotides agree with TRBD1. The ends lost 4 bases at V and 3 bases at J; junction bases unmatched: 7. CDR1 and CDR2 (germline): PRHDT, FYEKMQ (reference sequence). CDR3 length equals 15 residues. This CDR3 reads CASSCLQGDHYGYTF. Written as DNA, the CDR3 is TGTGCCAGCAGCTGCTTACAGGGGGACCACTATGGCTACACCTTC.

The V call is TRBV2, the J call TRBJ2-1, with TRBD2 as a possible D gene (5 bases). Trimming removed 7 bases at V and 7 bases at J, with 17 bases between. Germline V gene sequence: CDR1 SNHLY, CDR2 FYNNEI. The CDR3 consists of 14 residues. The CDR3 protein is CASITPRGRNEQFF. Here the CDR3 DNA reads TGTGCCAGCATCACGCCACGGGGTAGAAATGAGCAGTTCTTC.

At least ten counts were recorded for this clonotype. The V gene is TRBV7-9, the J gene TRBJ1-4, with 9 nucleotides matching TRBD1. Trimming took 5 bases from V and 7 from J; bases not matched to a gene: 2. Germline V gene sequence: CDR1 SEHNR, CDR2 FQNEAQ (reference sequence). The CDR3 runs to 13 residues. CDR3 sequence: CASSRGQGEKLFF. As DNA, the CDR3 is TGTGCCAGCAGCCGGGGACAGGGTGAAAAACTGTTTTTT.

This clonotype showed up many times. The rearrangement joins TRBV5-1 to TRBJ1-1; D might be TRBD1 (5 bases). Germline CDR1 SGHRS, CDR2 YFSETQ. With 5 bases removed from V and 1 base from J, the gap between germline ends came to 9 bases. This CDR3 has 13 amino acids. The DNA for the CDR3 is TGCGCCAGCAGGGGGACGGAGAACACTGAAGCTTTCTTT. Protein product: CASRGTENTEAFF.

This clonotype showed up just a few times. The chain couples TRBV25-1 to TRBJ2-3; 11 nucleotides match TRBD2. Germline trimming cut 4 bases from V and 6 bases from J; bases unmatched to any gene: 6. CDR3 length: 15 amino acids. In germline, CDR1 is MGHDK, CDR2 SYGVNS. The CDR3 bases are TGTGCCAGCAGTGTTAGCGGGGGGGCATGGGATACGCAGTATTTT. Residues: CASSVSGGAWDTQYF.

The J gene is TRBJ2-3, the V gene TRBV5-1; possible D gene TRBD2, 6 bases. The germline V and J ends were trimmed by 3 bases and 5 bases, with 10 bases remaining between them. In germline, CDR1 is SGHRS, CDR2 YFSETQ. The CDR3 consists of 13 residues. CDR3 DNA: TGCGCCAGCAGCTGGGGAGGAATAGATACGCAGTATTTT. It is translated as CASSWGGIDTQYF.

V and J are TRBV19 and TRBJ1-1; the D gene is possibly TRBD1 (5 bases). With 6 bases removed from V and 4 bases from J, the gap between germline ends came to 15 bases. The germline gives CDR1 LNHDA, CDR2 SQIVND (reference sequence). CDR3 length equals 14 residues. The chain's CDR3 is CASRTYYQGTEAFF. As DNA, the CDR3 is TGTGCCAGTAGGACCTACTACCAGGGCACTGAAGCTTTCTTT. Full variable domain (rest looked up from reference TRBV19 and TRBJ1-1): DGGITQSPKYLFRKEGQNVTLSCEQNLNHDAMYWYRQDPGQGLRLIYYSQIVNDFQKGDIAEGYSVSREKKESFPLTVTSAQKNPTAFYLCASRTYYQGTEAFFGQGTRLTVV.

In this sample, this clonotype turned up a few times. This may come from a read error, since a much larger clone is one base off. J is TRBJ1-1 and V is TRBV2; D remains ambiguous. Germline V lookup: CDR1 SNHLY, CDR2 FYNNEI. There are 13 residues in the CDR3. V was pared by 5 bases and J by 1 base, with 8 bases between. CDR3 nucleotide sequence: TGTGCCAGCAGTTCCGACGGGAACACTGAAGCTTTCTTT. Protein: CASSSDGNTEAFF.

Only a few counts were recorded for this clonotype. The J gene is TRBJ1-2, the V gene TRBV5-1, with 9 bases that match TRBD1. Germline V lookup: CDR1 SGHRS, CDR2 YFSETQ. The CDR3 consists of 13 residues. Trimming cost V 7 bases and J 4 bases; bases outside gene matches: 5. The CDR3 reads CASRGQGRYGYTF. Here the CDR3 DNA reads TGCGCCAGCCGCGGACAGGGGCGCTATGGCTACACCTTC.

At least ten counts were recorded for this clonotype. V is TRBV29-1 and J is TRBJ2-4; a weak D match, TRBD1 (5 bases). In germline, CDR1 is SQVTM, CDR2 ANQGSEA. Trimming cost V 6 bases and J 0 bases, with 6 bases left between them. This CDR3 comprises 12 residues. The CDR3 nucleotides are TGCAGCGTGGACATAGCCAAAAACATTCAGTACTTC. Translating it yields CSVDIAKNIQYF.

J is TRBJ2-4 and V is TRBV4-1, with TRBD2 matching 14 bases. CDR3 size: 19 residues. V dropped 3 bases and J dropped 0; count of bases not matched to a gene: 7. The germline V gene encodes CDR1 MGHRA and CDR2 YSYEKL. The DNA for the CDR3 is TGCGCCAGCAGCCATTTACCGGGACTAGCGGGAGTAGCCAAAAACATTCAGTACTTC. This encodes CASSHLPGLAGVAKNIQYF.